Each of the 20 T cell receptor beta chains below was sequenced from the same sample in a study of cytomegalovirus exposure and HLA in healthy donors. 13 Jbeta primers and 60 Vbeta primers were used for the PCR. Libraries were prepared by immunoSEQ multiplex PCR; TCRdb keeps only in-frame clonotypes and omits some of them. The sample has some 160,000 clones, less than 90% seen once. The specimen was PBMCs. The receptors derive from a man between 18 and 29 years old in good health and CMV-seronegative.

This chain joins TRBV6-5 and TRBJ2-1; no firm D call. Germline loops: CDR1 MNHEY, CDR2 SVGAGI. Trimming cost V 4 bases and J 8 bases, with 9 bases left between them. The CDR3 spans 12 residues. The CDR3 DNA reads TGTGCCAGCAGTTCTAGAGTTTATGAGCAGTTCTTC. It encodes CASSSRVYEQFF.

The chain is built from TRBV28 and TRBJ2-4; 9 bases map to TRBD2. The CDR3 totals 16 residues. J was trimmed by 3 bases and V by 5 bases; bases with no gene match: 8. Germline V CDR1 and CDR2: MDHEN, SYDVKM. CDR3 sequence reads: CASSPPTRGGKNIQYF. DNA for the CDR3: TGTGCCAGCAGTCCGCCGACGCGGGGGGGCAAAAACATTCAGTACTTC.

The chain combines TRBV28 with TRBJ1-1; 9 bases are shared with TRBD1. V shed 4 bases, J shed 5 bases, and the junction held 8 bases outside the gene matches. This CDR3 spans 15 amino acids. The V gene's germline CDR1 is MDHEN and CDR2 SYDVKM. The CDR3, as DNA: TGTGCCAGCAGTTCTCCGACAGGGGGATGGACTGAAGCTTTCTTT. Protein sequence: CASSSPTGGWTEAFF.

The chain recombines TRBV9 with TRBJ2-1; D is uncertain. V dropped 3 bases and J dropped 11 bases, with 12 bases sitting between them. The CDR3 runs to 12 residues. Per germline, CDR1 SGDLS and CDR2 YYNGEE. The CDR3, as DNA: TGTGCCAGCAGCGCCTCGACACGTAAGCAGTTCTTC. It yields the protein CASSASTRKQFF.

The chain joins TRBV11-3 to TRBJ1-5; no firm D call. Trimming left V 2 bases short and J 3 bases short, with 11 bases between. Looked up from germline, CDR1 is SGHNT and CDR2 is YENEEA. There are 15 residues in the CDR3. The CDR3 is CASSLIPGLNQPQHF. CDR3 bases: TGTGCCAGCAGCTTAATTCCCGGACTCAATCAGCCCCAGCATTTT. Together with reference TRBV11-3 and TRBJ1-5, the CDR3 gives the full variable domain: EAGVVQSPRYKIIEKKQPVAFWCNPISGHNTLYWYLQNLGQGPELLIRYENEEAVDDSQLPKDRFSAERLKGVDSTLKIQPAELGDSAVYLCASSLIPGLNQPQHFGDGTRLSIL.

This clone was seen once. Here the CDR3 reads CASSLRGGELFF. CDR3 nucleotide sequence: TGTGCCAGCAGCTTGAGGGGCGGGGAGCTGTTTTTT. The chain carries TRBV5-4 and TRBJ2-2; D perhaps matches TRBD1 (5 bases). This CDR3 has 12 amino acids. Between the trimmed V and J ends, which lost 1 base and 7 bases, there was a span of 5 bases. CDR1 is SGHNT and CDR2 is YYREEE in the germline V gene (reference sequence).

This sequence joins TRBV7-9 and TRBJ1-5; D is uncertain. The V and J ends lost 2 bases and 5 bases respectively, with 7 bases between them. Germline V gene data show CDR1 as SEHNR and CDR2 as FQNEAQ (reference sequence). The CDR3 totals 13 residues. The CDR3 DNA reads TGTGCCAGCAGCTTAACCCAGGATCAGCCCCAGCATTTT. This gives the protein CASSLTQDQPQHF.

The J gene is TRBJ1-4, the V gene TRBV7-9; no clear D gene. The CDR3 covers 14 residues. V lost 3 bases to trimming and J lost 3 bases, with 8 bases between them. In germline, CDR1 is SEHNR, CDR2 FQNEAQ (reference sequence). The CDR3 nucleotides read TGTGCCAGCAGCTTTAGTCGCTCTAATGAAAAACTGTTTTTT. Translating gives CASSFSRSNEKLFF.

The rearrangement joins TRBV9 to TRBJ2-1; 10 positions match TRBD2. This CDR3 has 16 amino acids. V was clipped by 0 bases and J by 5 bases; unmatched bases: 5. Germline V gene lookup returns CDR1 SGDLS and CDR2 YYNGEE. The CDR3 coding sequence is TGTGCCAGCAGCGTAGCCCTAGCGGGAGTACACAATGAGCAGTTCTTC. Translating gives CASSVALAGVHNEQFF.

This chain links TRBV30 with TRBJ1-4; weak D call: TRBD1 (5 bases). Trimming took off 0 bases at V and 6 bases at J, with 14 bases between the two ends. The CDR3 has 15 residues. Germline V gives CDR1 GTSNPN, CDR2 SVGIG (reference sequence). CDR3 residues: CAWSVLDKDYEKLFF. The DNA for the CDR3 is TGTGCCTGGAGTGTCTTGGACAAAGACTATGAAAAACTGTTTTTT.

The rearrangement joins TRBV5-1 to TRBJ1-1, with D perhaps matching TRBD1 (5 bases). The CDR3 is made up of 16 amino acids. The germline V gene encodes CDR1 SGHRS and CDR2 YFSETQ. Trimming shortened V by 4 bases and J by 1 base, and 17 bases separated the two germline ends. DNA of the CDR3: TGCGCCAGCAGCCCACAGGAGGGCTTCGGGAACACTGAAGCTTTCTTT. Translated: CASSPQEGFGNTEAFF.

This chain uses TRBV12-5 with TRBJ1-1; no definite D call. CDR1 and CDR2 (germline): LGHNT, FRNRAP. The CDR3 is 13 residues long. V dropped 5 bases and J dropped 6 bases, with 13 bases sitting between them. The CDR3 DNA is TGTGCTAGTGGTCTCGAGGGAGACTCTGAAGCTTTCTTT. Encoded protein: CASGLEGDSEAFF.

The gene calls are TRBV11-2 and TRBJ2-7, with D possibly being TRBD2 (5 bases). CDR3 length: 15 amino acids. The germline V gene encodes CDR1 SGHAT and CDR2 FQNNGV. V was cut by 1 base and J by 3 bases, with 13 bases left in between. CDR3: CASSLVLEKFYEQYF. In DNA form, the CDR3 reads TGTGCCAGCAGCTTAGTACTAGAAAAGTTCTACGAGCAGTACTTC.

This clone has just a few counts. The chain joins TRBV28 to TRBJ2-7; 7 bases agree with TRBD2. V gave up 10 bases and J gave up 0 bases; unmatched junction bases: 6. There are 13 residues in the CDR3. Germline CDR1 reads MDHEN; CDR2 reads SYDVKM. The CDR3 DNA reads TGTGCCACTCTAGCGGTTAGCTCCTACGAGCAGTACTTC. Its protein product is CATLAVSSYEQYF.

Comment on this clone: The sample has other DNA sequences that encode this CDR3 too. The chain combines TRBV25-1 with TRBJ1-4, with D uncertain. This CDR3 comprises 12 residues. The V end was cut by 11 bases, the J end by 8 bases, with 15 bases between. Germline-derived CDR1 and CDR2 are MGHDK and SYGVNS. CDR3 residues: CASSAGGEKLFF. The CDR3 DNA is TGTGCCTCCTCCGCGGGTGGGGAAAAACTGTTTTTT.

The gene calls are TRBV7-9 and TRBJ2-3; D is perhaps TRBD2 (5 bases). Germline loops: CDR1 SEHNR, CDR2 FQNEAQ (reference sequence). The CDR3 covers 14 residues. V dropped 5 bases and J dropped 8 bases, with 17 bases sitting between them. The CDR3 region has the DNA TGTGCCAGCAGCCCCCAAGAGGGTAGTCGTACGCAGTATTTT. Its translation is CASSPQEGSRTQYF.

This chain's CDR3 is CASSPPVEGLAGGPETQYF. For the CDR3, the DNA is TGTGCCAGCAGCCCCCCCGTGGAAGGACTAGCGGGAGGGCCCGAGACCCAGTACTTC. The gene calls are TRBV5-8 and TRBJ2-5; 15 bases line up with TRBD2. The germline gives CDR1 SGHTS, CDR2 YDEGEE. This CDR3 comprises 19 residues. V was clipped by 4 bases and J by 5 bases; unmatched bases: 15. The full variable domain, its missing parts supplied by reference TRBV5-8 and TRBJ2-5, is EAGVTQSPTHLIKTRGQQATLRCSPISGHTSVYWYQQALGLGLQFLLWYDEGEERNRGNFPPRFSGRQFPNYSSELNVNALELEDSALYLCASSPPVEGLAGGPETQYFGPGTRLLVL.

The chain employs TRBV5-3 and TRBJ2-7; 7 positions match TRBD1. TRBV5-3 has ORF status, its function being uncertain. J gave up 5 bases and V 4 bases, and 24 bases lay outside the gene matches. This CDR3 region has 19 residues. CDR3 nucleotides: TGTGCCAGAAGCCCCGGCACAGGGGCCTCAGTGGTCGCACGCGACGAGCAGTACTTC. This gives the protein CARSPGTGASVVARDEQYF.

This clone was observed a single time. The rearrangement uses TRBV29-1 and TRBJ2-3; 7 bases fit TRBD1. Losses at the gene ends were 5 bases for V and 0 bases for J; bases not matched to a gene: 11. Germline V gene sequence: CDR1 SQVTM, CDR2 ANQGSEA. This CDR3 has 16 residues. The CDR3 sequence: CSVPHRTGPSTDTQYF. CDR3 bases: TGCAGCGTTCCTCACCGGACAGGCCCCAGCACAGATACGCAGTATTTT.

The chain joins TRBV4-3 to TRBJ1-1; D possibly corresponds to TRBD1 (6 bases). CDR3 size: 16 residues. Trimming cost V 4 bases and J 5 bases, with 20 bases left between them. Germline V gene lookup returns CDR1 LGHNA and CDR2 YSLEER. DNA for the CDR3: TGCGCCAGCAGCCCAAGACAGGCGACAAGGGGGACTGAAGCTTTCTTT. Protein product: CASSPRQATRGTEAFF.